The present T cell receptor beta chain was sequenced within a study of cytomegalovirus exposure and HLA in healthy donors. V lost 5 bases and J lost 7; bases outside the gene matches: 7. The germline V gene has CDR1 SGHTA and CDR2 FQGNSA. This CDR3 has 15 residues. Remarks on this clone: Its antigen is currently unknown.

Study findings and constraints: Cytomegalovirus association was listed for about 180 TCR beta chains.

Primers: 60 Vbeta forward and 13 Jbeta reverse. Assay: immunoSEQ multiplex PCR; the TCRdb copy retains only in-frame clones and omits some. Here the sample spans some 140,000 clones, roughly 70% being singletons. The sequencing sample was made of PBMCs. The chain employs TRBV7-2 and TRBJ1-4, with 10 bases identical to TRBD1. This clonotype was obtained from a man aged 40-49 years in good health and CMV-seronegative. CDR3 in amino acids: CASSRAGQGSEKLFF. Written as DNA, the CDR3 is TGTGCCAGCAGCCGGGCGGGACAGGGGTCTGAAAAACTGTTTTTT.